Sequencing of this T cell receptor beta chain was carried out in a study of vaccination and CD4 T cells after COVID-19. General study findings and limits: Rising from 21 to 38, the median of SARS-CoV-2-reactive clonotypes did not change significantly. Among reactive clones from convalescent patients, a median approximately 86% appeared only post-vaccination.

A word on this clonotype: The antigen is undetermined.

The study sequenced cultured CD4+ T cell DNA using the Oncomine TCR Beta short-read assay. Once CD4+ T cells had been cultured, genomic DNA was extracted from them. TCRdb used MiXCR to reprocess the PCR reads, holding one entry per CDR3 protein. Of under 15,000 distinct CDR3 sequences in the sample, roughly 60% were seen once. The treatment is: roughly nine-day PBMC culture with coronavirus spike peptide pools or control peptides (ViraFEST assay). ViraFEST sequenced TCRs after peptide-pool expansion of antigen-specific T cells. Source material: CD4+ T cells from blood, cultured in vitro. The sequence was collected from a human donor who had recovered from COVID-19.

As DNA, the CDR3 is TGTGCCAGCAGTGATCGGCAGGCTAACAATCAGCCCCAGCATTTT. This codes for CASSDRQANNQPQHF. The chain couples TRBV2 to TRBJ1-5; D is undetermined. There are 15 residues in the CDR3. In germline, CDR1 is SNHLY, CDR2 FYNNEI. V was trimmed by 3 bases and J by 3 bases, leaving 12 bases between them.